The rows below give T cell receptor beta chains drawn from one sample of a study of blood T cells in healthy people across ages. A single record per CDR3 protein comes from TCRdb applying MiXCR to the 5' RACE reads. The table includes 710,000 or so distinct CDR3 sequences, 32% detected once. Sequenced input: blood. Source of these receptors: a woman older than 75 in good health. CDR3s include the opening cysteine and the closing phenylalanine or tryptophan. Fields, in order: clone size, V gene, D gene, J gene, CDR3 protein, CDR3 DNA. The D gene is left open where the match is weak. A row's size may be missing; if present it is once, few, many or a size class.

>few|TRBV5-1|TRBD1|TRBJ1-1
CASSLDGRGKPEAFF
TGCGCCAGCAGCTTGGATGGCAGGGGGAAGCCTGAAGCTTTCTTT
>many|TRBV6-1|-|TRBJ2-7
CASRNTGQSSYEQYF
TGTGCCAGCCGCAATACAGGACAGTCTTCCTACGAGCAGTACTTC
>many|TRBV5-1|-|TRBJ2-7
CASSRGGGGSYEQYF
TGCGCCAGCAGTCGGGGCGGAGGGGGTTCGTACGAGCAGTACTTC
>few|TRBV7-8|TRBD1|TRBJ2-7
CASNPDRREQYF
TGTGCCAGCAACCCGGACAGGCGCGAGCAGTACTTC
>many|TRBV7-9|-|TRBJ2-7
CASSLMSRQGGEQYF
TGTGCCAGCAGCCTCATGTCAAGGCAGGGAGGCGAGCAGTACTTC
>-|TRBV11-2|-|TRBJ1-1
CASSWGGGGNTEAFF
TGTGCCAGCAGCTGGGGGGGTGGAGGGAACACTGAAGCTTTCTTT
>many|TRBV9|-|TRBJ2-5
CASSVAPDSQETQYF
TGTGCCAGCAGCGTAGCGCCGGACTCCCAAGAGACCCAGTACTTC
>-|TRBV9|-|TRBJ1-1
CASSVGQKNTEAFF
TGTGCCAGCAGCGTAGGACAGAAGAACACTGAAGCTTTCTTT
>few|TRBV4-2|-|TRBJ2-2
CASSQVTGELFF
TGTGCCAGCAGCCAAGTCACCGGGGAGCTGTTTTTT
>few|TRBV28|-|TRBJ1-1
CASSVRQGLNTEAFF
TGTGCCAGCAGTGTCCGACAAGGACTGAACACTGAAGCTTTCTTT
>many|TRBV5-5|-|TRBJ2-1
CASSLDGVFNEQFF
TGTGCCAGCAGCTTGGATGGGGTTTTTAATGAGCAGTTCTTC
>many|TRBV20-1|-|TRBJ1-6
CSARDLSGSPLHF
TGCAGTGCTAGAGATCTATCTGGTTCACCCCTCCACTTT
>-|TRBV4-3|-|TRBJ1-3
CASSQVALGRPSGNTIYF
TGCGCCAGCAGCCAAGTGGCGCTGGGAAGACCCTCTGGAAACACCATATATTTT
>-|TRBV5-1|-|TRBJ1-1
CASSSDGLSTEAFF
TGCGCCAGCAGCTCGGACGGTTTAAGCACTGAAGCTTTCTTT
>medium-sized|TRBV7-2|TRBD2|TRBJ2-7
CASSPSGTSLYEQYF
TGTGCCAGCAGCCCGAGCGGGACTAGCCTCTACGAGCAGTACTTC
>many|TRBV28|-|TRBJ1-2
CASSSEGPLRGYTF
TGTGCCAGCAGTTCCGAGGGGCCCCTGAGGGGCTACACCTTC
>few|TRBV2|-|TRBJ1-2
CASNTLSSYGYTF
TGTGCCAGCAATACACTCTCGAGCTATGGCTACACCTTC
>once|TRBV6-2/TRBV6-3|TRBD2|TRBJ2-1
CASSTHTSGGDNEQFF
TGTGCCAGCAGTACGCACACTAGCGGTGGGGACAATGAGCAGTTCTTC
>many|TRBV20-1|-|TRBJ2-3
CSAPRRRGQSTDTQYF
TGCAGTGCTCCCAGGAGGAGGGGACAGAGCACAGATACGCAGTATTTT
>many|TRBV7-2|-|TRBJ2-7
CASSLVGGDIAYEQYF
TGTGCCAGCAGCTTAGTGGGCGGAGACATAGCCTACGAGCAGTACTTC
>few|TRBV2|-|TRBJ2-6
CASRNVGGGRANVLTF
TGTGCCAGCAGGAACGTCGGGGGCGGGAGGGCCAACGTCCTGACTTTC
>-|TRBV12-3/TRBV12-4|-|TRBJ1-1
CASSVKWRVTEAFF
TGTGCCAGCAGTGTAAAGTGGCGGGTCACTGAAGCTTTCTTT
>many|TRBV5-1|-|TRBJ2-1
CASSLGGLSSYNEQFF
TGCGCCAGCAGCTTGGGAGGGTTAAGCTCCTACAATGAGCAGTTCTTC
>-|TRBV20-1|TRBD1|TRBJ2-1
CSARSKGQGAIFFYNEQFF
TGCAGTGCTAGATCCAAGGGACAGGGGGCTATCTTCTTCTACAATGAGCAGTTCTTC
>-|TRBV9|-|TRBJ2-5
CASSVGGQTQETQYF
TGTGCCAGCAGCGTAGGGGGGCAGACCCAAGAGACCCAGTACTTC
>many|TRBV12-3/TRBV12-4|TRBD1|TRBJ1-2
CASSLGDRGGYTF
TGTGCCAGCAGTTTAGGGGACAGGGGCGGCTACACCTTC
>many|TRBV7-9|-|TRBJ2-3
CASSLSVGTDTDTQYF
TGTGCCAGCAGCTTATCGGTAGGGACGGATACAGATACGCAGTATTTT
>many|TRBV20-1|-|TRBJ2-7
CSASDQGEQYF
TGCAGTGCTAGTGATCAGGGCGAGCAGTACTTC
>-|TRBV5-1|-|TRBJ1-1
CASSPTGKEGTEAFF
TGCGCCAGCAGCCCCACAGGGAAAGAAGGCACTGAAGCTTTCTTT
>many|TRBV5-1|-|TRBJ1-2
CASSFGVGTYYGYTF
TGCGCCAGCAGCTTCGGAGTCGGGACATACTATGGCTACACCTTC
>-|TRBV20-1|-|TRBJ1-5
CSARAGVGVSNQPQHF
TGCAGTGCTAGAGCAGGGGTGGGTGTAAGCAATCAGCCCCAGCATTTT
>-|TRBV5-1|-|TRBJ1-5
CASDLSGRHNQPQHF
TGCGCCAGCGACTTGTCGGGGAGACACAATCAGCCCCAGCATTTT
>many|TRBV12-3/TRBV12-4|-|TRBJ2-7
CASSPRDLAYEQYF
TGTGCCAGCAGTCCCCGGGACCTCGCCTACGAGCAGTACTTC
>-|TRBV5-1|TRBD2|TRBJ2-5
CASSLSSGGEETQYF
TGCGCCAGCAGCTTGAGCAGCGGGGGGGAAGAGACCCAGTACTTC
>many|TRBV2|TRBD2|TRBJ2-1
CASRSTSGGDNEQFF
TGTGCCAGCAGATCCACTAGCGGGGGCGACAATGAGCAGTTCTTC
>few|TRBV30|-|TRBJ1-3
CAYGGDTGNTIYF
TGTGCTTACGGGGGGGACACTGGAAACACCATATATTTT
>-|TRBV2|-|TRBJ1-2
CASSEAGTKANYGYTF
TGTGCCAGCAGTGAAGCGGGGACAAAAGCTAACTATGGCTACACCTTC
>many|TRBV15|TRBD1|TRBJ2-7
CATSRAIGQGGYEQYF
TGTGCCACCAGCAGAGCGATCGGACAGGGCGGTTACGAGCAGTACTTC
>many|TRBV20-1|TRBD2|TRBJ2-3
CSAPGLAIADTQYF
TGCAGTGCTCCGGGACTAGCTATCGCAGATACGCAGTATTTT
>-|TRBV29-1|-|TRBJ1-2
CGVELWGGYGYTF
TGCGGCGTTGAATTATGGGGAGGCTATGGCTACACCTTC
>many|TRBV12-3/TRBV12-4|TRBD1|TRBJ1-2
CASLRTGTSYGYTF
TGTGCCAGTTTAAGGACAGGAACTAGCTATGGCTACACCTTC
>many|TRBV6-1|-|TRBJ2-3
CASRGSIGSTDTQYF
TGTGCCAGCAGGGGGTCTATCGGGAGCACAGATACGCAGTATTTT
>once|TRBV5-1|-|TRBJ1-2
CASSLANREGYTF
TGCGCCAGCAGCTTGGCCAACAGGGAAGGCTACACCTTC
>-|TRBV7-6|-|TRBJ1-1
CASSLEPNPNEAFF
TGTGCCAGCAGCTTAGAACCTAATCCGAATGAAGCTTTCTTT
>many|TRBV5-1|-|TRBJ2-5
CASTLSGAGQETQYF
TGCGCCAGCACCCTCTCCGGGGCAGGACAAGAGACCCAGTACTTC
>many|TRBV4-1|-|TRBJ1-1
CASSLRDTEAFF
TGCGCCAGCAGTCTCAGAGACACTGAAGCTTTCTTT
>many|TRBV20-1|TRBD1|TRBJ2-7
CSASRQGAYEQYF
TGCAGTGCTAGTAGGCAGGGGGCCTACGAGCAGTACTTC
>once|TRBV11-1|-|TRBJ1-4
CASSSTAGGYEQYFGAEKLFF
-